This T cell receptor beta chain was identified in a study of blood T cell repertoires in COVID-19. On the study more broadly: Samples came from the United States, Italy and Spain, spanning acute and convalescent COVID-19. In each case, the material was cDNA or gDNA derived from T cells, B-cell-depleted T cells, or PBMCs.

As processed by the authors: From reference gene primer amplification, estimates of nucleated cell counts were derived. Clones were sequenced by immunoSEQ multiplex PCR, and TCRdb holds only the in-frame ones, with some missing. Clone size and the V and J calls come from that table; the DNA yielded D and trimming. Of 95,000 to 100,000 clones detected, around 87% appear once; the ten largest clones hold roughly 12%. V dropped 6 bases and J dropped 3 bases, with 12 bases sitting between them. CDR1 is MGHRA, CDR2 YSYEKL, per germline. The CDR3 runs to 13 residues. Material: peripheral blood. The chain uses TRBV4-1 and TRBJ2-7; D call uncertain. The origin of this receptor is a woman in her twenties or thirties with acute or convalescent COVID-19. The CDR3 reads CASSPPRVYEQYF. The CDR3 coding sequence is TGCGCCAGCAGTCCCCCCCGGGTCTACGAGCAGTACTTC.